This is a list of T cell receptor beta chains from one sample in a study of blood T cells in healthy people across ages. TCRdb redid the calling of the 5' RACE reads with MiXCR, one entry per CDR3 protein. Of hundreds of thousands of distinct CDR3 sequences detected, 56% appear once; the ten largest clones hold roughly 25%. The sequenced material came from blood. The origin of the receptors is a middle-aged man in good health. CDR3s include the opening cysteine and the closing phenylalanine or tryptophan. Fields, in order: V gene, clone size, D gene, CDR3 length, J gene, CDR3 protein, CDR3 DNA. The D gene is left open where the match is weak. For some rows the clone size is stated as once, few or many, or as a class when expanded; others skip it.

v_gene: TRBV20-1
abundance: few
d_gene: TRBD2
len: 12
j_gene: TRBJ2-7
CDR3aa: CSVGLAAFEQYF
CDR3nt: TGCAGTGTGGGACTAGCGGCATTCGAGCAGTACTTC

v_gene: TRBV28
abundance: few
d_gene: NA
len: 14
j_gene: TRBJ2-3
CDR3aa: CASGTLGRTDTQYF
CDR3nt: TGTGCCAGCGGAACACTGGGACGCACAGATACGCAGTATTTT

v_gene: TRBV5-6
abundance: NA
d_gene: NA
len: 15
j_gene: TRBJ2-1
CDR3aa: CASSLVKGLYNEQFF
CDR3nt: TGTGCCAGCAGCTTGGTTAAGGGGTTGTACAATGAGCAGTTCTTC

v_gene: TRBV2
abundance: NA
d_gene: NA
len: 16
j_gene: TRBJ2-5
CDR3aa: CASPGPDPIRQETQYF
CDR3nt: TGTGCCAGCCCGGGCCCCGACCCGATCCGCCAAGAGACCCAGTACTTC

v_gene: TRBV29-1
abundance: NA
d_gene: NA
len: 15
j_gene: TRBJ2-1
CDR3aa: CSVEEQGRSYNEQFF
CDR3nt: TGCAGCGTTGAAGAACAGGGACGGTCTTACAATGAGCAGTTCTTC

v_gene: TRBV2
abundance: NA
d_gene: NA
len: 15
j_gene: TRBJ2-3
CDR3aa: CASSGDPNGLDTQYF
CDR3nt: TGTGCCAGCAGCGGGGACCCCAACGGACTCGATACGCAGTATTTT

v_gene: TRBV28
abundance: NA
d_gene: NA
len: 13
j_gene: TRBJ2-5
CDR3aa: CASNQGLSETQYF
CDR3nt: TGTGCCAGCAACCAGGGGTTGTCGGAGACCCAGTACTTC

v_gene: TRBV2
abundance: NA
d_gene: TRBD2
len: 15
j_gene: TRBJ2-1
CDR3aa: CASRISGGAINEQFF
CDR3nt: TGTGCCAGCAGAATTAGCGGGGGGGCCATAAATGAGCAGTTCTTC

v_gene: TRBV9
abundance: few
d_gene: NA
len: 14
j_gene: TRBJ1-2
CDR3aa: CASSPPTGIYGYTF
CDR3nt: TGTGCCAGCAGCCCCCCCACCGGAATTTATGGCTACACCTTC

v_gene: TRBV5-4
abundance: NA
d_gene: TRBD2
len: 13
j_gene: TRBJ2-1
CDR3aa: CASSTGLGNEQFF
CDR3nt: TGTGCCAGCAGCACGGGACTAGGAAATGAGCAGTTCTTC

v_gene: TRBV30
abundance: many
d_gene: NA
len: 12
j_gene: TRBJ2-3
CDR3aa: CAWTGTLDTQYF
CDR3nt: TGTGCCTGGACCGGGACCTTAGATACGCAGTATTTT

v_gene: TRBV27
abundance: NA
d_gene: NA
len: 14
j_gene: TRBJ2-7
CDR3aa: CASSSPRPGYEQYF
CDR3nt: TGTGCCAGCAGTTCCCCTAGGCCGGGGTACGAGCAGTACTTC

v_gene: TRBV9
abundance: few
d_gene: NA
len: 19
j_gene: TRBJ2-3
CDR3aa: CASSAYALSPIKSTDTQYF
CDR3nt: TGTGCCAGCAGCGCGTATGCTCTCTCGCCGATAAAAAGCACAGATACGCAGTATTTT

v_gene: TRBV5-1
abundance: once
d_gene: NA
len: 14
j_gene: TRBJ1-1
CDR3aa: CASSLEGTGLEAFF
CDR3nt: TGCGCCAGCAGCTTGGAGGGCACTGGCCTTGAAGCTTTCTTT

v_gene: TRBV5-1
abundance: few
d_gene: NA
len: 13
j_gene: TRBJ1-2
CDR3aa: CASSTNPDNGYTF
CDR3nt: TGCGCCAGCAGCACAAACCCAGACAATGGCTACACCTTC

v_gene: TRBV9
abundance: NA
d_gene: NA
len: 15
j_gene: TRBJ2-1
CDR3aa: CASSVREGPGGEQFF
CDR3nt: TGTGCCAGCAGCGTTCGGGAGGGCCCAGGGGGTGAGCAGTTCTTC

v_gene: TRBV28
abundance: NA
d_gene: TRBD2
len: 14
j_gene: TRBJ2-1
CDR3aa: CASSLPAGVNEQFF
CDR3nt: TGTGCCAGCAGTTTACCAGCGGGAGTAAATGAGCAGTTCTTC

v_gene: TRBV5-1
abundance: NA
d_gene: NA
len: 14
j_gene: TRBJ2-2
CDR3aa: CASSSRQSTGELFF
CDR3nt: TGCGCCAGCAGCTCTAGGCAGAGCACCGGGGAGCTGTTTTTT

v_gene: TRBV20-1
abundance: NA
d_gene: NA
len: 12
j_gene: TRBJ1-2
CDR3aa: CSARRGVGGYTF
CDR3nt: TGCAGTGCCAGACGGGGGGTCGGTGGCTACACCTTC